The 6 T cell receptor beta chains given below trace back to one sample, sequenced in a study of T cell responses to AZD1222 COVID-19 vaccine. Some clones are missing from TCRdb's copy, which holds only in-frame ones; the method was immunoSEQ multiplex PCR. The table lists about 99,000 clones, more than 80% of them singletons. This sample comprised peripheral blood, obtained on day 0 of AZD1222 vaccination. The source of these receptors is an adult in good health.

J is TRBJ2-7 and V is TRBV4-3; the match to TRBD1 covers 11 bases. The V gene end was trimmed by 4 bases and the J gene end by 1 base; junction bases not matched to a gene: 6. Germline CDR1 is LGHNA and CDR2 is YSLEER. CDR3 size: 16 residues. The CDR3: CASSPGTGGVSYEQYF. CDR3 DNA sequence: TGCGCCAGCAGCCCCGGGACAGGGGGAGTTTCCTACGAGCAGTACTTC.

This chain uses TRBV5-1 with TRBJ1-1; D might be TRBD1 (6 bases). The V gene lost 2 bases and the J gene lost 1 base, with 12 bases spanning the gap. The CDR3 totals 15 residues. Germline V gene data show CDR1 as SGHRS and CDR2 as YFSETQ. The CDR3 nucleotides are TGCGCCAGCAGCTTAACCTCGGGGGCGAACACTGAAGCTTTCTTT. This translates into CASSLTSGANTEAFF.

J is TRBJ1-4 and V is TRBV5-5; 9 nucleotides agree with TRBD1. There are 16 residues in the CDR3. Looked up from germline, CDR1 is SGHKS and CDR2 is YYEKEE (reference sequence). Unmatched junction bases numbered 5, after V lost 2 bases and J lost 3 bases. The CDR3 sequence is CASSLIQGASNEKLFF. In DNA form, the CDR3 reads TGTGCCAGCAGCTTAATACAGGGGGCCTCTAATGAAAAACTGTTTTTT.

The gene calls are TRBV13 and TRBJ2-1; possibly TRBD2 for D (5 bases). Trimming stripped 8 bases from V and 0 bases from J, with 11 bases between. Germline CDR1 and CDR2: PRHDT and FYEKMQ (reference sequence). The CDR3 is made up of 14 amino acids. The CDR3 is CASGSTSSYNEQFF. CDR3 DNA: TGTGCCAGCGGGAGCACGAGCTCCTACAATGAGCAGTTCTTC.

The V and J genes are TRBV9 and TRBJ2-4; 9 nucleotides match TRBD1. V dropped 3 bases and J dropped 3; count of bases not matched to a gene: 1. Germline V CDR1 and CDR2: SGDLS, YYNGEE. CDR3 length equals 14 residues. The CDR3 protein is CASSGQGVKNIQYF. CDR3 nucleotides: TGTGCCAGCAGCGGACAGGGGGTCAAAAACATTCAGTACTTC.

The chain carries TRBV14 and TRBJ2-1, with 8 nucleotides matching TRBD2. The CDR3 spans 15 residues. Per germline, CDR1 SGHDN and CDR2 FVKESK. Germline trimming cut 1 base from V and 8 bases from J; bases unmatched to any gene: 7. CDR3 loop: CASSQVDGRAYEQFF. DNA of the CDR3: TGTGCCAGCAGCCAAGTTGACGGGAGGGCCTATGAGCAGTTCTTC. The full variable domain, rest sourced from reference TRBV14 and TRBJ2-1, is EAGVTQFPSHSVIEKGQTVTLRCDPISGHDNLYWYRRVMGKEIKFLLHFVKESKQDESGMPNNRFLAERTGGTYSTLKVQPAELEDSGVYFCASSQVDGRAYEQFFGPGTRLTVL.